The source of this T cell receptor (beta chain) is a study of cytomegalovirus exposure and HLA in healthy donors. Overall study findings and caveats: The study dropped some indistinguishable V segments, TRBV6-2 and TRBV6-3 among them. The study listed under 200 cytomegalovirus-associated TCR beta chains. Rates of TCR association differed by HLA locus in a later analysis, with DRB1 highest and HLA-C lowest. Rare TCR sequences predominated, though certain public TCRs were found in many donors.

A multiplex PCR was run with 60 Vbeta primers and 13 Jbeta primers. The assay was immunoSEQ multiplex PCR, and TCRdb's table has in-frame clones only and misses some. The sample includes around 120,000 clones, about 75% seen only once; the top ten take around 30%. V lost 1 base to trimming and J lost 1 base, with 6 bases between them. This CDR3 is built from 13 residues. Germline V lookup: CDR1 SQVTM, CDR2 ANQGSEA. In the case of this clone: As yet, its antigen is unknown.

J is TRBJ2-3 and V is TRBV29-1; perhaps TRBD1 as D (5 bases). Sequences were obtained from PBMCs. This receptor was obtained from a man in his 60s in good health and CMV-seropositive. DNA of the CDR3: TGCAGCGTTGAAGGGGGCCGCACAGATACGCAGTATTTT. As protein: CSVEGGRTDTQYF.